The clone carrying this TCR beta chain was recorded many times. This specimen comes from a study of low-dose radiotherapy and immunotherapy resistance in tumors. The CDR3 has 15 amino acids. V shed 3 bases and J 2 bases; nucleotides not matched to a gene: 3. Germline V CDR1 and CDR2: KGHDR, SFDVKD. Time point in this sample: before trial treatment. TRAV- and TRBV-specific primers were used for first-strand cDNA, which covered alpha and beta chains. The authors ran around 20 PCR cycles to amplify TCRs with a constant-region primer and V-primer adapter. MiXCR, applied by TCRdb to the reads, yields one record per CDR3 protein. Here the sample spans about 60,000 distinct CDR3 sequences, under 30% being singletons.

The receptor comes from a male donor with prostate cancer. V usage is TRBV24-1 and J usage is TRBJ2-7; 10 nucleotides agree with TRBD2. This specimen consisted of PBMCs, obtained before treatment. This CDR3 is CATSDPTSGAYEQYF. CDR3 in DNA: TGTGCCACCAGTGATCCTACTAGCGGGGCCTACGAGCAGTACTTC.